The rows below give T cell receptor beta chains drawn from one sample of a study of blood T cell repertoires in COVID-19. Libraries were prepared by immunoSEQ multiplex PCR; TCRdb keeps only in-frame clonotypes and omits some of them. The profile shows around 140,000 clones, about nine tenths of them singletons. The sequencing sample was made of peripheral blood. These TCRs come from a man aged 45-65 years with active COVID-19. CDR3s include the opening cysteine and the closing phenylalanine or tryptophan. The order of the fields is D gene, J gene, V gene, clone size, CDR3 protein, CDR3 DNA. A D gene is named only where the DNA matches it firmly. Size is omitted from some rows. Given values are once, few, many or a class for expanded clones.

d_gene: -; j_gene: TRBJ2-4; v_gene: TRBV12-3/TRBV12-4; abundance: -; CDR3aa: CASRGVGDIQYF; CDR3nt: TGTGCCAGCAGAGGGGTCGGAGACATTCAGTACTTC
d_gene: -; j_gene: TRBJ2-6; v_gene: TRBV7-9; abundance: few; CDR3aa: CASSLVPTGANVLTF; CDR3nt: TGTGCCAGCAGCTTAGTCCCCACTGGGGCCAACGTCCTGACTTTC
d_gene: TRBD1; j_gene: TRBJ2-1; v_gene: TRBV13; abundance: -; CDR3aa: CASSLSWTGVVF; CDR3nt: TGTGCCAGCAGCTTAAGTTGGACAGGGGTGGTCTTC
d_gene: -; j_gene: TRBJ2-4; v_gene: TRBV6-2/TRBV6-3; abundance: once; CDR3aa: CASSASPAKNIQYF; CDR3nt: TGTGCCAGCAGCGCTAGCCCAGCCAAAAACATTCAGTACTTC
d_gene: -; j_gene: TRBJ1-2; v_gene: TRBV30; abundance: few; CDR3aa: CAWSVERSYGYTF; CDR3nt: TGTGCCTGGAGTGTTGAAAGGAGCTATGGCTACACCTTC
d_gene: -; j_gene: TRBJ2-1; v_gene: TRBV4-1; abundance: -; CDR3aa: CASSTGGPRLGEQFF; CDR3nt: TGCGCCAGTTCAACGGGGGGCCCTCGACTGGGTGAGCAGTTCTTC
d_gene: TRBD1; j_gene: TRBJ2-2; v_gene: TRBV6-5; abundance: -; CDR3aa: CASRWTGYTGELFF; CDR3nt: TGTGCCAGCAGGTGGACAGGGTACACCGGGGAGCTGTTTTTT
d_gene: -; j_gene: TRBJ1-1; v_gene: TRBV7-9; abundance: -; CDR3aa: CASSVMNTEAFF; CDR3nt: TGTGCCAGCAGCGTTATGAACACTGAAGCTTTCTTT
d_gene: -; j_gene: TRBJ2-7; v_gene: TRBV6-5; abundance: -; CDR3aa: CASSYSRRGAYEQYF; CDR3nt: TGTGCCAGCAGTTACTCGAGGCGCGGAGCCTACGAGCAGTACTTC
d_gene: TRBD1; j_gene: TRBJ2-2; v_gene: TRBV19; abundance: -; CDR3aa: CASSRQGVIGELFF; CDR3nt: TGTGCCAGTAGTAGACAGGGGGTTATCGGGGAGCTGTTTTTT